Sequencing of this T cell receptor (beta chain) was carried out in a study of shared T cell receptors in the human thymus listed by TCRdb under 2021. Context from the whole study: The study examined how the human thymus generates shared, self-reactive T-cell receptor alpha chains.

In regard to this clone: No cognate antigen has been identified for it. No much larger clone is present one base from it, and per-base qualities are unavailable.

V drops 5 bases and J drops 1 base, leaving 13 bases in between. The germline V gene yields SQVTM for CDR1 and ANQGSEA for CDR2. The CDR3 covers 14 residues, taking in both the cysteine and the phenylalanine. Only the CDR3 region is kept as DNA, spanning 42 bases read in frame from base 1. Library prep was done by the immunoSEQ multiplex PCR assay. As stored in TCRdb, this immuneACCESS dataset retains in-frame rearrangements with V and J assigned. A fraction of the clones does not appear; measured against another copy, unresolved V genes explain less than half of the discrepancy, and the remainder lacks a known reason. In this sample the table shows 640,000 or so clones, around 87% of which occur a single time. The ten top clones hold 0.009% to 0.0095% of the sample. These data were also filed under a second study, of human thymus T cells. From the second report: Donors were immunologically healthy infants undergoing open corrective cardiac surgery for congenital heart defects in Finland. Thymus tissue was obtained as surgical resects removed during corrective cardiac surgery. Biased V and J gene segment usage appeared to be present in both thymic and peripheral blood repertoires. Highly overlapping thymic TCR repertoires among unrelated individuals were reported in the related research. The study described the TCR alpha and beta repertoires in eight or nine infant thymus samples and four matching peripheral blood samples. Donor ages ranging from about 7 to 250 days were recorded, and five to seven male and a couple of female infants were included in the cohort. Thymocytes were mechanically released from the tissue and were stored as pellets of roughly 10-32 million cells at -70 degrees C. Genomic DNA was extracted from frozen cell pellets with a QIAsymphony instrument. TCRB and TCRAD loci were amplified from a standardized quantity of quality-controlled genomic DNA using the immunoSEQ multiplex PCR assay. The V(D)J region was spanned by amplicons of a length sufficient to cover the CDR3 and to identify V and J genes. Through the commercial immunoSEQ service, the amplicons were sequenced on an Illumina platform. Primer bias and sequencing errors were corrected as previously described, and TCRAD and TCRB were defined on the basis of the IMGT database. The repertoires were analysed using immunoSEQ Analyzer 3.0 and VDJTools for basic statistics, V/J segment usage, diversity estimates, rarefaction and pairwise overlap. To estimate diversity, the Chao1, ChaoE, Efron-Thisted, Shannon and inverse Simpson indices were applied, and diversity was also estimated on datasets down-sampled to the smallest sample. Repertoire overlap was determined by strict matching of CDR3 nucleotide sequence, V gene and J gene, and Jaccard-based multidimensional scaling clustering was applied. Thymus samples yielded on average approximately 800,000 unique TCRB clonotypes, compared with around 84,000 from blood samples.

Source material: thymocytes. Here the chain combines TRBV29-1 and TRBJ2-3; 6 matching bases give a weak D call of TRBD2. The TCR sequence derives from a boy under three years old with a congenital heart defect. Donor details come from another sample of the same person, matched by shared clones. The DNA sequence is TGCAGCGTTAAACGGGGCGGGGGCACAGATACGCAGTATTTT. Its protein product is CSVKRGGGTDTQYF.